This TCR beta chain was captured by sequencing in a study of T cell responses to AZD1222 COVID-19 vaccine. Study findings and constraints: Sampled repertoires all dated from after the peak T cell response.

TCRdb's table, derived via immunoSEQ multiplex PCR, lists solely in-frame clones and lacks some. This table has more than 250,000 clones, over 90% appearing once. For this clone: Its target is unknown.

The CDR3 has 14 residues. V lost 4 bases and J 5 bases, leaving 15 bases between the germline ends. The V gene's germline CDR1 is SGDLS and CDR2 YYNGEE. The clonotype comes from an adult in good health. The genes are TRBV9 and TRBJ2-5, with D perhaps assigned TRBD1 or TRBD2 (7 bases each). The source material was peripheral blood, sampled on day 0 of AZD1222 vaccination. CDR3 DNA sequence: TGTGCCAGCAGCCCAGGGGGGGGACGGGAGACCCAGTACTTC. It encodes CASSPGGGRETQYF.